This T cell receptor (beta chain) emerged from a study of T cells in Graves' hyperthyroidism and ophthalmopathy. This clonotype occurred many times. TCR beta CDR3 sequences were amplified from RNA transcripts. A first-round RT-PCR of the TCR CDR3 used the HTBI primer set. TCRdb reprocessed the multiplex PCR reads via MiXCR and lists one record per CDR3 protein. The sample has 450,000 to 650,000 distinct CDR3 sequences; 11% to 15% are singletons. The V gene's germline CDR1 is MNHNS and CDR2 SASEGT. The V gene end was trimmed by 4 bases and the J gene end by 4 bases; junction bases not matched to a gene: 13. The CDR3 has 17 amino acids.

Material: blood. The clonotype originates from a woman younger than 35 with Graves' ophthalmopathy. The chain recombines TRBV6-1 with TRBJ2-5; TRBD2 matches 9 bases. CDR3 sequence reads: CASSVPNLKTSGETQYF. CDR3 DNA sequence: TGTGCCAGCAGTGTTCCCAATTTAAAGACTAGCGGAGAGACCCAGTACTTC.